Included here is one T cell receptor (beta chain) sequence, with context. This clonotype was counted only a few times. Its antigen is currently not known. There are no base qualities to consult, and no much larger clone falls within one base. The sample is drawn from a study of neurological immune-mediated disorders (dated by TCRdb to between 2018 and 2021). Study-wide context: Of the roughly 34 multiple sclerosis patients, some 31 had relapsing-remitting MS and 3 had secondary progressive MS. The approximately 100 TCR-beta libraries included longitudinal samples, technical triplicates and paired sorted CD4+ and CD8+ T-cell subsets alongside PBMC samples. The cohort comprised 68 subjects: 15 or so HAM/TSP patients, 34 multiple sclerosis patients and 20 or so healthy controls. Using UMI-based sequencing, the study compared peripheral blood TCR-beta repertoires from patients with HTLV-I-associated myelopathy (HAM/TSP), patients with multiple sclerosis, and healthy controls.

For unsorted PBMC libraries, 2 million PBMCs were used after storage in RNAlater at -80 degrees C until RNA extraction. Multiple sclerosis patients were enrolled in a US clinical protocol evaluating disease progression by magnetic resonance imaging. Peripheral blood underwent Ficoll-Hypaque density gradient centrifugation to isolate PBMCs, which were then cryopreserved in liquid nitrogen. From its cysteine to its phenylalanine, the CDR3 spans 13 amino acids. The entry retains the CDR3 DNA only, 39 bases that are in frame from base 1. CDR1 MNHEY and CDR2 SMNVEV are derived from the germline V gene (reference sequence). V is reduced by 8 bases and J by 1 base, leaving a spacing of 9 bases between them. cDNA was synthesized by template-switch 5'RACE using a primer carrying a 10-nucleotide random unique molecular identifier by which each TCR transcript was tagged. Every sequencing run yielded over 170 million TCR-beta sequences covering 15-18 subjects. The RNeasy kit was used to extract total RNA. TCR-beta VDJ regions were amplified with primers for the TCR constant region and the 5'RACE anchor, using the KAPA Real-time Library Amplification kit. Sample indexes and Illumina adaptors were added in a first PCR, and a second PCR then increased library yield. After Ampure bead purification, the roughly 650 bp TCR product was size-selected on a 2% E-gel SizeSelection system. Before pooling, libraries had their quality checked on a Bioanalyzer, their concentration measured with Qubit, and their quantity determined with the Kapa Library Quantification kit. An Illumina HiSeq 2500 was used to sequence the libraries paired-end at 2 x 150 bp. To increase sequence diversity, about 25-31% phiX was spiked into each library pool. Turning to the authors' computational methods: Quality-filtered reads were processed with the UMI-based MiGEC pipeline, which removed over 80% of raw TCR sequences during error correction. IMGT germline references were used for alignment of VDJ genes, and clonotypes were defined by a unique CDR3 amino acid sequence together with V-J genes. Clonal expansion, Shannon diversity and CDR3 relatedness were evaluated with VDJtools (CalcPairwiseDistances, ClusterSamples), while phylogenetic trees were built in CLCbio workbench. A clone was classed as expanded if it had 8 or more unique UMIs, a cutoff based on coefficient-of-variation modelling across technical triplicates. TCRdb reprocessed the public reads (quality trimming at Q25 with fastp, clone calling with MiXCR) and kept in-frame beta chains. Merged by CDR3 protein, the rows form single entries marked with the most common genes and DNA. The V and J calls reflect TCRdb's pipeline rather than the authors' work. A total of 40,000 to 50,000 distinct CDR3 sequences appear in this sample, approximately 2.4% of them only once. Roughly 12% of the sample is in the top ten clones.

General study outcomes and caveats: The MS cluster was not associated with any clinical or MRI features, and the authors stated that larger cohorts are needed. In phylogenetic analysis, the repertoires of 18 of 34 MS patients grouped into a cluster of related CDR3 sequences, which suggests a possible signature at the repertoire level. Across subjects, expanded clones never shared an identical CDR3 amino acid sequence, which suggests that the TCR-beta repertoires in every group were private. TCR clonal expansion was greatest in HAM/TSP patients and smallest in MS patients, who ranked below even healthy controls.

The TCR sequence derives from a man aged 25 to 40 with multiple sclerosis. This sequence uses TRBV27 and TRBJ1-5; the D gene assignment is ambiguous. The specimen sequenced was PBMCs. The bases read TGTGCCAGCGCCCCGGACAGCAATCAGCCCCAGCATTTT. Translated, it reads CASAPDSNQPQHF.